This T cell receptor (beta chain) appears in the sequencing data of a study of T-cell memory formation after mild COVID-19. Findings and caveats of the study: Pre-infection memory carried some responding clones, suggesting that cross-reactive memory joined. Clones that contracted from day 15 to 85 had balanced CD4/CD8; later expanders were CD4+ biased.

TCRdb re-called the 5' RACE reads through MiXCR, storing one row per CDR3 protein. Found here are approximately 300,000 distinct CDR3 sequences, roughly 15% of them singletons; the top ten hold about 22%. As concerns this clonotype: The antigen is undetermined.

This clonotype originated in a man aged 18 to 30 who had mild COVID-19 (a few samples of this study predate the infection). Cell type and time point are not known. The sample comprised PBMCs or a T cell subset sorted from them (not recorded which).

CDR3 sequence reads: CASSLRQRGRGELFF. In nucleotides, the CDR3 is TGTGCCAGCAGCCTCCGTCAGCGGGGGCGCGGGGAGCTGTTTTTT. V and J are TRBV7-2 and TRBJ2-2; 8 nucleotides align to TRBD2. J lost 7 bases, V lost 5 bases, and 9 bases had no gene match. Germline CDR1 and CDR2: SGHTA and FQGNSA. CDR3 length: 15 residues.